The 11 T cell receptor beta chains given below trace back to one sample, sequenced in a study of T-cell memory formation after mild COVID-19. MiXCR, run by TCRdb on the 5' RACE reads, gives a single entry per CDR3 protein. The table records 300,000 to 350,000 distinct CDR3 sequences, about an eighth of them present only once. Sequenced input: PBMCs or a T cell subset sorted from them (not recorded which). Receptors originate from a man aged 18-30 years who had mild COVID-19 (a few samples of this study predate the infection). Cell type and time point are not known.

This clonotype was seen only a few times. The V gene is TRBV5-6, the J gene TRBJ2-7; maybe TRBD2 (6 bases). Germline V gives CDR1 SGHDT, CDR2 YYEEEE. V lost 2 bases and J lost 5, with 17 bases in between. The CDR3 contains 15 residues. In DNA form, the CDR3 reads TGTGCCAGCAGCTTTAGCTTGCGGGGAACCCACGAGCAGTACTTC. This encodes CASSFSLRGTHEQYF.

The gene calls are TRBV7-8 and TRBJ2-7; perhaps TRBD2 as D (6 bases). Germline V gene sequence: CDR1 SGHVS, CDR2 FQNEAQ. Trimming left V 5 bases short and J 3 bases short, with 17 bases between. The CDR3 length is 15 residues. In DNA form, the CDR3 reads TGTGCCAGCAGCCCCAGGGAAGGGGAGGACTACGAGCAGTACTTC. Translated, it gives CASSPREGEDYEQYF.

V and J are TRBV5-1 and TRBJ2-1; D is possibly TRBD2 (5 bases). Trimming cost V 5 bases and J 8 bases, with 11 bases left between them. Germline loops: CDR1 SGHRS, CDR2 YFSETQ. The CDR3 is 12 residues long. CDR3 in amino acids: CASRRGFDEQFF. In DNA, the CDR3 is TGCGCCAGCAGACGGGGTTTCGATGAGCAGTTCTTC.

This clonotype was detected a few times. The rearrangement joins TRBV12-3 or TRBV12-4 to TRBJ1-1, with D possibly being TRBD1 (5 bases). The V gene lost 1 base and the J gene lost 10 bases, with 13 bases spanning the gap. CDR3 size: 13 residues. CDR3 in amino acids: CASSLGQGRGAFF. The CDR3 DNA follows: TGTGCCAGCAGTTTAGGTCAGGGAAGGGGAGCTTTCTTT.

This chain uses TRBV20-1 with TRBJ1-2; a weak D match, TRBD1 (6 bases). Trimming took off 6 bases at V and 4 bases at J, with 12 bases between the two ends. This CDR3 contains 12 residues. CDR1 is DFQATT, CDR2 SNEGSKA, per germline (reference sequence). The CDR3 DNA reads TGCAGTGCACCACAGGGAGGCTATGGCTACACCTTC. Its translation is CSAPQGGYGYTF.

The V gene is TRBV7-2, the J gene TRBJ1-1; the D is unclear. From germline, CDR1 is SGHTA and CDR2 FQGNSA. V was pared by 6 bases and J by 8 bases, with 13 bases between. This CDR3 has 12 residues. The DNA for the CDR3 is TGTGCCAGCAGACCCTCCGGAGGGGAAGCTTTCTTT. It yields the protein CASRPSGGEAFF.

The chain couples TRBV12-3 or TRBV12-4 to TRBJ2-1; 7 positions match TRBD1. CDR3 size: 13 residues. Unmatched junction bases numbered 10, after V lost 10 bases and J lost 7 bases. The CDR3 region is CAIDRVLGNEQFF. CDR3 in DNA: TGTGCCATCGACAGGGTTCTGGGGAATGAGCAGTTCTTC.

This clonotype was detected a few times. The rearrangement joins TRBV9 to TRBJ2-5; the D gene is possibly TRBD2 (6 bases). Per the germline V gene, CDR1 is SGDLS and CDR2 is YYNGEE. Trimming cost V 2 bases and J 5 bases, with 13 bases left between them. This CDR3 spans 14 amino acids. CDR3 protein: CASSVAGLYETQYF. In nucleotides, the CDR3 is TGTGCCAGCAGCGTCGCGGGACTTTATGAGACCCAGTACTTC.

This clonotype was detected many times. The chain joins TRBV27 to TRBJ2-5; 7 nucleotides agree with TRBD2. The V gene end was trimmed by 3 bases and the J gene end by 1 base; junction bases not matched to a gene: 5. This CDR3 spans 15 amino acids. Per germline, CDR1 MNHEY and CDR2 SMNVEV (reference sequence). CDR3 region: CASSLRPGGQETQYF. Written as DNA, the CDR3 is TGTGCCAGCAGTTTGCGCCCGGGAGGCCAAGAGACCCAGTACTTC.

The chain joins TRBV4-1 to TRBJ2-6; no clear D gene. This CDR3 has 16 residues. Germline V lookup: CDR1 MGHRA, CDR2 YSYEKL. The V gene lost 0 bases and the J gene lost 2 bases, with 8 bases spanning the gap. CDR3 nucleotides: TGCGCCAGCAGCCAAGAGAGACGGGCTGGGGCCAACGTCCTGACTTTC. This gives the protein CASSQERRAGANVLTF.

The chain is built from TRBV4-2 and TRBJ2-4; no clear D. The CDR3 contains 11 residues. Germline V lookup: CDR1 LGHNA, CDR2 YNFKEQ. With 1 base removed from V and 8 bases from J, the gap between germline ends came to 3 bases. The CDR3 protein is CASSQVDIQYF. CDR3 nucleotides: TGTGCCAGCAGCCAAGTTGACATTCAGTACTTC.